This TCR beta chain appears in the sequencing data of a study of blood T cell repertoires in COVID-19. Looking at the study overall: T cells, B-cell-depleted T cells, or PBMCs provided the cDNA or gDNA that served as material.

Original data processing: Nucleated cell counts were estimated from reference gene primer amplification. Data came from immunoSEQ multiplex PCR; TCRdb stores just in-frame clones and leaves some out. D and trimming come from the DNA, and the V and J calls and clone size come from that table. This table has a few hundred thousand clones, around four fifths appearing once. The V gene's germline CDR1 is DFQATT and CDR2 SNEGSKA (reference sequence). Between the trimmed V and J ends, which lost 3 bases and 4 bases, there was a span of 7 bases. The CDR3 totals 13 residues. This clone was seen more than once but under ten times.

The source of this sequence is a man aged 55 to 70 who had recovered from COVID-19. V usage is TRBV20-1 and J usage is TRBJ1-6; no definite D call. The sequenced sample was peripheral blood. The CDR3 spells CSASGQYNSPLHF. CDR3 bases: TGCAGTGCTAGTGGCCAGTATAATTCACCCCTCCACTTT.